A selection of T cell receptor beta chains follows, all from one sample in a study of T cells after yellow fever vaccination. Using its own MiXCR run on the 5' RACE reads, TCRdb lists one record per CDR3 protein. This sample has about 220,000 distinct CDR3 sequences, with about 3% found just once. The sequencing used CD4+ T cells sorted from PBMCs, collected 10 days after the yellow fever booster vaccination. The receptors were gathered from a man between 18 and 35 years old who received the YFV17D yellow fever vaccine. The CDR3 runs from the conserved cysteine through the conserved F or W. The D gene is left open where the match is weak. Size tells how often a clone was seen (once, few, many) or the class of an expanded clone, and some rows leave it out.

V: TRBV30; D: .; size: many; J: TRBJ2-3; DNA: TGTGCCTGGGGGTCAACAGATACGCAGTATTTT; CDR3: CAWGSTDTQYF
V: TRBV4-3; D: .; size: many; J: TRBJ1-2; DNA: TGCGCCAGCAGCCAAGACCCGCCTTTTATCTATGGCTACACCTTC; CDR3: CASSQDPPFIYGYTF
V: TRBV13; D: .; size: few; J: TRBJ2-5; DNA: TGTGCCAGCAGCTTAGGTACTAGGGTGGAGACCCAGTACTTC; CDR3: CASSLGTRVETQYF
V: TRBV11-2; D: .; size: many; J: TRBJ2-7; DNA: TGTGCCAGCAGCTTTGACGGTTACTCCTACGAGCAGTACTTC; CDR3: CASSFDGYSYEQYF
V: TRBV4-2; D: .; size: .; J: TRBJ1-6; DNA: TGTGCCAGCAGCCAAGATTCAGGGGTGCCTAATTCACCCCTCCACTTT; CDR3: CASSQDSGVPNSPLHF
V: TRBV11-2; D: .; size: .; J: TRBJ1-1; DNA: TGTGCCAGCAGCGAGGGCTTGAACACTGAAGCTTTCTTT; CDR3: CASSEGLNTEAFF
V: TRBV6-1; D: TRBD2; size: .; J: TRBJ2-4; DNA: TGTGCCAGCTCCGGGAGGACATTTCAGTACTTC; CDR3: CASSGRTFQYF
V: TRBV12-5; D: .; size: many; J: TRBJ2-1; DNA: TGTGCTAGTGGTTTATCTTCGTACAATGAGCAGTTCTTC; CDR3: CASGLSSYNEQFF
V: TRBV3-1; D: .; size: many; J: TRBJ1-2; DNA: TGTGCCAGCAGCCAAGATGAAGTACAGGGAGATGGCTACACCTTC; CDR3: CASSQDEVQGDGYTF
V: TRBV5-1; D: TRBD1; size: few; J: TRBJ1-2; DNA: TGCGCCAGCAGCGGAGACAGGGACCCTAACTATGGCTACACCTTC; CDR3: CASSGDRDPNYGYTF
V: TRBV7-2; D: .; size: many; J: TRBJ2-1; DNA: TGTGCCAGCAGCCCAGGAGGTGGGGTCGGCCGCGAGCAGTTCTTC; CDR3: CASSPGGGVGREQFF
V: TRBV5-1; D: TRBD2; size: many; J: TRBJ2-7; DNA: TGCGCCAGCAGCCCAGGGACTAGCGGGATCTCCTACGAGCAGTACTTC; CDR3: CASSPGTSGISYEQYF
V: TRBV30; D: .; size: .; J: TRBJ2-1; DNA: TGTGCCTGGAGTGATGGGAAAGGGAGGAGAGCAAATGAGCAGTTCTTC; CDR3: CAWSDGKGRRANEQFF
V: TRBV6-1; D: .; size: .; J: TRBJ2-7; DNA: TGTGCCAGCATCTGGGACCGAACCTACGAGCAGTACTTC; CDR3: CASIWDRTYEQYF
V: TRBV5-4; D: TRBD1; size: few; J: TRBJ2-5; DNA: TGTGCCAGCAGCAGACAGGGGGCCGTGGAGACCCAGTACTTC; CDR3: CASSRQGAVETQYF
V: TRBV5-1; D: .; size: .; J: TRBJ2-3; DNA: TGCGCCAGCAGCTTTCAGGCGCAGAGGGATACGCAGTATTTT; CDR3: CASSFQAQRDTQYF
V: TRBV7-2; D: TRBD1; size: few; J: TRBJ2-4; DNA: TGTGCCAGCAGTCCGACAGGGGGCTACAACATTCAGTACTTC; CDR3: CASSPTGGYNIQYF
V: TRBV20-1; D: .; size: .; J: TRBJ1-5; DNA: TGCAGTGCTAGGGTGGCAGAATATAGCAATCAGCCCCAGCATTTT; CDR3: CSARVAEYSNQPQHF
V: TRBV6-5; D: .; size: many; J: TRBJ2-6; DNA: TGTGCCAGCAGCGACAGGGAAGGGACTCCTGGGGCCAACGTCCTGACTTTC; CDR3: CASSDREGTPGANVLTF
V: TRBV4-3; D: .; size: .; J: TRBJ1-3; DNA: TGCGCCAGCAGCCACGAGGTAACCGGAAACACCATATATTTT; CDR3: CASSHEVTGNTIYF
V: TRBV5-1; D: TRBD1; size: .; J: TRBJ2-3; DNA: TGCGCCAGCAGCTCCGGACAGGGGTCAGATACGCAGTATTTT; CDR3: CASSSGQGSDTQYF
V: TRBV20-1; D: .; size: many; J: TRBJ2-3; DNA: TGCAGTGCTAGAGTAGGGGGGGGCACAGATACGCAGTATTTT; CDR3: CSARVGGGTDTQYF
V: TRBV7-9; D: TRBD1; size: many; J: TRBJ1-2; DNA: TGTGCCAGCAGCGACCTACAGGGGGTCTACACCTTC; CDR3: CASSDLQGVYTF
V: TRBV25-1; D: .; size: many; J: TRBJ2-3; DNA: TGTGCCAGCAGTGAAATGGTAGGCACAGATACGCAGTATTTT; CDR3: CASSEMVGTDTQYF
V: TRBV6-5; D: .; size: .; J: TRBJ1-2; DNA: TGTGCCAGCAGCCCAACTCAGGGGAACTATGGCTACACCTTC; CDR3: CASSPTQGNYGYTF
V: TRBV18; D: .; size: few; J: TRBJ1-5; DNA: TGTGCCAGCTCACCTTACGCGGGCAATCAGCCCCAGCATTTT; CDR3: CASSPYAGNQPQHF
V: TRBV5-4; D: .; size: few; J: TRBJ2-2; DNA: TGTGCCAGCAGCTTGGTCCCCAGGGTAGGAACCGGGGAGCTGTTTTTT; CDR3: CASSLVPRVGTGELFF
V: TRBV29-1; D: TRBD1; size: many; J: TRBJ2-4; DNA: TGCAGCGTTGAAGGACAGGGAAAAAACATTCAGTACTTC; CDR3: CSVEGQGKNIQYF
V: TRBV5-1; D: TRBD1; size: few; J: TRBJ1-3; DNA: TGCGCCAGCAGCGCGGGACAGGGGGGAAACACCATATATTTT; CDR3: CASSAGQGGNTIYF
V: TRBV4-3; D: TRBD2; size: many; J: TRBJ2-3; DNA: TGCGCCAGCAGCAACTTTGGGACTAGCGGGGGATCGACGCAGTATTTT; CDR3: CASSNFGTSGGSTQYF
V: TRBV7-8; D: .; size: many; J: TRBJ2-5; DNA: TGTGCCAACTCAAAGATCGGGGTAGGGGAGACCCAGTACTTC; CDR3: CANSKIGVGETQYF
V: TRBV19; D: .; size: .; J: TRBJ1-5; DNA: TGTGCCAGTAGTATGAGGCCAGACAATCAGCCCCAGCATTTT; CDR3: CASSMRPDNQPQHF
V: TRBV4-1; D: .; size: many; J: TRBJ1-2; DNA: TGCGCCAGCAGCCAAGCCTTAGACTCCCCACGGCATGGCTACACCTTC; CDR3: CASSQALDSPRHGYTF
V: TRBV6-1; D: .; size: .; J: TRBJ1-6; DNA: TGTGCCAGCAGTGAATTCTTTCCCTGGAATTCACCCCTCCACTTT; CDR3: CASSEFFPWNSPLHF
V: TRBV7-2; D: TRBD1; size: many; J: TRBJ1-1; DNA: TGTGCCACCCGGCGGGGCAGGGGGGTTCTGAACACTGAAGCTTTCTTT; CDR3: CATRRGRGVLNTEAFF
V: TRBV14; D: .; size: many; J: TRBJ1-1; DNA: TGTGCCAGCAGCTCTTATTCCGACACTGAAGCTTTCTTT; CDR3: CASSSYSDTEAFF
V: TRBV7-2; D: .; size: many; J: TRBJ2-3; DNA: TGTGCCAGCAGGAACATGGGGGGCCACGATACGCAGTATTTT; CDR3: CASRNMGGHDTQYF
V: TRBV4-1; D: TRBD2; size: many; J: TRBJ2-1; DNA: TGCGCCAGCACCCCCGAGCCGCTAGCGGGATACAATGAGCAGTTCTTC; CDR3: CASTPEPLAGYNEQFF
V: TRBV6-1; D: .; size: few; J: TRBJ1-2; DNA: TGTGCCAGCAGTGCCAGAATTTATGGCTACACCTTC; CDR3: CASSARIYGYTF
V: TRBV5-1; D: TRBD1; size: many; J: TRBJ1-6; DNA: TGCGCCAGCAGCCTGGGGGGACAGGGGAATTCACCCCTCCACTTT; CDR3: CASSLGGQGNSPLHF
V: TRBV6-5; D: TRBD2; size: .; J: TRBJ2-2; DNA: TGTGCCAGCAGTTCCCGGGGGAGGGCGAACGGGGAGCTGTTTTTT; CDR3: CASSSRGRANGELFF
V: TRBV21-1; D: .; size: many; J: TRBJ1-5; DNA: TGTGCCAGCAGCAAAGGGGGTTCGGGGTCTAGCAATCAGCCCCAGCATTTT; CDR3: CASSKGGSGSSNQPQHF
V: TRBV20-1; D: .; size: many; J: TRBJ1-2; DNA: TGCAGTACAGAAGCTAACTATGGCTACACCTTC; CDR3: CSTEANYGYTF
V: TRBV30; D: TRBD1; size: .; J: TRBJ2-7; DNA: TGTGCCTGGAGTGTACCGGGGACAGGCCCCGTCTACGAGCAGTACTTC; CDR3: CAWSVPGTGPVYEQYF
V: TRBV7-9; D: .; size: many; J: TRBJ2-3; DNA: TGTGCCAGCAGCTTAACGCGGCGGCAGAGCACAGATACGCAGTATTTT; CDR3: CASSLTRRQSTDTQYF
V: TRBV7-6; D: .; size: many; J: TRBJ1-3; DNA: TGTGCCAGCAGCTTAGAGAAGGGGTTCTCTGGAAACACCATATATTTT; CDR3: CASSLEKGFSGNTIYF